The clone carrying this TCR beta chain was found once. Its matching antigen is unknown. The record originates from a study of breast tumors, draining lymph nodes, adjacent tissues. General study results and limits: Tumors had less TCR diversity than lymph nodes, more than nontumor tissue. Luminal-like breast cancer showed significantly greater tumor-nontumor repertoire similarity than basal-like breast cancer did.

TCRdb reprocessed the multiplex PCR reads via MiXCR and lists one record per CDR3 protein. The table includes approximately 210,000 distinct CDR3 sequences, roughly 30% detected once. The CDR3 consists of 15 residues. J was trimmed by 1 base and V by 4 bases; bases with no gene match: 5. Axillary draining lymph nodes of breast cancer patients supplied the node samples. The sequence derives from a female donor with breast cancer. Some clones in this sample may be carry-over from other donors' samples. The specimen sequenced was axillary lymph node tissue. This rearrangement joins TRBV12-3 or TRBV12-4 to TRBJ2-3; 7 bases line up with TRBD2. The DNA for the CDR3 is TGTGCCAGCAGTTACAGCGGGGAACGCACAGATACGCAGTATTTT. Protein sequence: CASSYSGERTDTQYF.